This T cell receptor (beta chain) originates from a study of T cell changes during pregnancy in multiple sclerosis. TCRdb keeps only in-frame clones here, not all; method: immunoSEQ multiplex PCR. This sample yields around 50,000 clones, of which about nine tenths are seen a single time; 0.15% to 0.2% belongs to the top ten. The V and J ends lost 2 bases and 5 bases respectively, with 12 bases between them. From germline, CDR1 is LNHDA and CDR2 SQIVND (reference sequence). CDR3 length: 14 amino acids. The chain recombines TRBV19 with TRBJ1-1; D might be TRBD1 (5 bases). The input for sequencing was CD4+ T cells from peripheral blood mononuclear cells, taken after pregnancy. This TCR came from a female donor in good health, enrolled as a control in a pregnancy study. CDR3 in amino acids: CASSISNRKTEAFF. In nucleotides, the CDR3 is TGTGCCAGTAGTATAAGTAACAGGAAAACTGAAGCTTTCTTT.